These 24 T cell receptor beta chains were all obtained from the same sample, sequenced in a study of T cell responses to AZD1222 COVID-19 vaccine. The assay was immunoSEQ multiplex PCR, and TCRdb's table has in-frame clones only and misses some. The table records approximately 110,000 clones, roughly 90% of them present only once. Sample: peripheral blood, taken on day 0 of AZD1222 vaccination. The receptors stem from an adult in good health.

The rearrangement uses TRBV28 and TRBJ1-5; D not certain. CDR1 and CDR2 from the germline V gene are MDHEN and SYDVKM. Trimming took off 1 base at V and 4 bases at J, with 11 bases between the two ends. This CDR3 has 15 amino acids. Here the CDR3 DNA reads TGTGCCAGCAGTTTATTCGGCTCGGAAAATCAGCCCCAGCATTTT. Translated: CASSLFGSENQPQHF.

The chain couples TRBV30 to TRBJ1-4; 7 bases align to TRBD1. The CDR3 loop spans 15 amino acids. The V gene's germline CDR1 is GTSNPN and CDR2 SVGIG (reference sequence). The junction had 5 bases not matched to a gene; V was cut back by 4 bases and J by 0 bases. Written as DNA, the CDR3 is TGTGCCTGGAAAAGGGGGCCTGCAACTAATGAAAAACTGTTTTTT. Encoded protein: CAWKRGPATNEKLFF. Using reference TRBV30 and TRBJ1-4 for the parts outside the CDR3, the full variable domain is SQTIHQWPATLVQPVGSPLSLECTVEGTSNPNLYWYRQAAGRGLQLLFYSVGIGQISSEVPQNLSASRPQDRQFILSSKKLLLSDSGFYLCAWKRGPATNEKLFFGSGTQLSVL.

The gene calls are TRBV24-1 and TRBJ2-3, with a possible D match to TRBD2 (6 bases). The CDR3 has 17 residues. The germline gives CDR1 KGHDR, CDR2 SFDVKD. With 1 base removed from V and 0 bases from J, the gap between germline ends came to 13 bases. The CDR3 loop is CATSDLFGSSSTDTQYF. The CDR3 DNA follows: TGTGCCACCAGTGATTTATTCGGGAGTTCGAGCACAGATACGCAGTATTTT.

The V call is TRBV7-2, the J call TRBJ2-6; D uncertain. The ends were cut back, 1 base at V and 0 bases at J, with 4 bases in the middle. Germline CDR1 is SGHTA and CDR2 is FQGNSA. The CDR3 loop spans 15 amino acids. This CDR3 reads CASSLGGSGANVLTF. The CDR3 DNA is TGTGCCAGCAGCTTAGGTGGCTCTGGGGCCAACGTCCTGACTTTC.

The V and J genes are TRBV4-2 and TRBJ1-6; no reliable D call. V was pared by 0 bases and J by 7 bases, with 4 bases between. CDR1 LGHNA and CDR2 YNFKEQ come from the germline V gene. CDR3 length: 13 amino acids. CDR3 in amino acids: CASSQEGNSPLHF. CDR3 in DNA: TGTGCCAGCAGCCAAGAAGGAAATTCACCCCTCCACTTT.

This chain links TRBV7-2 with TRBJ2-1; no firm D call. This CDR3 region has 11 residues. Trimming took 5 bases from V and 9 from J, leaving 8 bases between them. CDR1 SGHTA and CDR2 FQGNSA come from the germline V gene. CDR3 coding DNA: TGTGCCAGCAGCCCCCCTCTTGAGCAGTTCTTC. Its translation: CASSPPLEQFF.

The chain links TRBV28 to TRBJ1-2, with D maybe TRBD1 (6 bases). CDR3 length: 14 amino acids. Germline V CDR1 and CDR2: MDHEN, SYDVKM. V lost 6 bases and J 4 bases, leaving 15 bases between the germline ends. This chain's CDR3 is CASSPGVESYGYTF. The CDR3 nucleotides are TGTGCCAGCAGCCCAGGGGTCGAAAGCTATGGCTACACCTTC.

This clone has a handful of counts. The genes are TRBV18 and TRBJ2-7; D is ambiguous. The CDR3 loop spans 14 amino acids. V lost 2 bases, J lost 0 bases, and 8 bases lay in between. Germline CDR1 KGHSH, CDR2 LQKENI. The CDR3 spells CASSPGLNSYEQYF. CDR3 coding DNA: TGTGCCAGCTCACCAGGGCTAAACTCCTACGAGCAGTACTTC.

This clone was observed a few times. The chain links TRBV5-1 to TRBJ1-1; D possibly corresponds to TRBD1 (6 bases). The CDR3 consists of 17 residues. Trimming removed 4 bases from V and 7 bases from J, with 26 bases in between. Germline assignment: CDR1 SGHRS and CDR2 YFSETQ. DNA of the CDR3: TGCGCCAGCAGCAAAGGGCAGGGGAATCAAGCTTTGGATGAAGCTTTCTTT. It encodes CASSKGQGNQALDEAFF. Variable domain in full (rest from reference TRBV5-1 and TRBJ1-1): KAGVTQTPRYLIKTRGQQVTLSCSPISGHRSVSWYQQTPGQGLQFLFEYFSETQRNKGNFPGRFSGRQFSNSRSEMNVSTLELGDSALYLCASSKGQGNQALDEAFFGQGTRLTVV.

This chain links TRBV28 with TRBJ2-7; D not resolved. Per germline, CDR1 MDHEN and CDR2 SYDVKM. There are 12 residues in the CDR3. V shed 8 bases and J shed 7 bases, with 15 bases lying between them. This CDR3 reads CASGNPRPEQYF. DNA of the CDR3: TGTGCCAGCGGCAATCCTAGACCTGAGCAGTACTTC.

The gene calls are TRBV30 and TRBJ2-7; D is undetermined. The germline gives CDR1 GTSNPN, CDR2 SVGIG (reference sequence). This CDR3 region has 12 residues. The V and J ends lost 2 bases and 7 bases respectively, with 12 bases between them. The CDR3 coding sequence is TGTGCCTGGAGTCCCGGCAAGCCTGAGCAGTACTTC. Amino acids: CAWSPGKPEQYF.

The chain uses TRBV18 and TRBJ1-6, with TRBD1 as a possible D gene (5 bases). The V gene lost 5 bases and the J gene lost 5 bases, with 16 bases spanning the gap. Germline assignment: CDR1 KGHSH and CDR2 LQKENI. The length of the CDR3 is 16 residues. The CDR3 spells CASSNIRGKDNSPLHF. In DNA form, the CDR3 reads TGTGCCAGCTCAAACATTAGGGGTAAGGATAATTCACCCCTCCACTTT.

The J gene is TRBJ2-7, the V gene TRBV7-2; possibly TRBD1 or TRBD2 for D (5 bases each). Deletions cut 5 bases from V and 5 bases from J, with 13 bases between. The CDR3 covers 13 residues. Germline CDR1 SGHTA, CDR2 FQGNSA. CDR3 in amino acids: CASSIWGRNEQYF. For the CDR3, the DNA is TGTGCCAGCAGCATTTGGGGACGTAACGAGCAGTACTTC.

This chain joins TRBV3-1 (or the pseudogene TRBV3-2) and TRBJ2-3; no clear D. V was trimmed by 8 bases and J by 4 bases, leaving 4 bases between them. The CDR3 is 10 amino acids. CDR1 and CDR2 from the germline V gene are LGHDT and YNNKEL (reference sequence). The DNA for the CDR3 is TGTGCCAGCGGTCCAGATACGCAGTATTTT. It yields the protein CASGPDTQYF.

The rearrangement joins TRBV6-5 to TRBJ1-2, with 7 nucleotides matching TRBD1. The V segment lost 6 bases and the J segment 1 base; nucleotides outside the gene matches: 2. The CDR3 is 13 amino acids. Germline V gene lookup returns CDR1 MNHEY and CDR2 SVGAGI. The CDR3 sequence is CASRRDSNYGYTF. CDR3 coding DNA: TGTGCCAGCAGAAGGGACAGTAACTATGGCTACACCTTC.

The CDR3 loop reads CASSKPASGIYYNEQFF. CDR3 in DNA: TGTGCCAGCAGCAAACCGGCTAGCGGAATATATTACAATGAGCAGTTCTTC. The chain recombines TRBV21-1 with TRBJ2-1; TRBD2 is taken as the D call from the table, unchecked against the DNA. TRBV21-1 is labeled a pseudogene. This CDR3 spans 17 amino acids.

CDR3 loop: CASSQGTGTAYGYTF. The CDR3 nucleotides read TGCGCCAGCAGCCAAGGCACCGGGACGGCCTATGGCTACACCTTC. The chain links TRBV4-3 to TRBJ1-2, with D tentatively TRBD1 (5 bases). CDR1 and CDR2 from the germline V gene are LGHNA and YSLEER. The CDR3 runs to 15 residues. The V gene lost 1 base and the J gene lost 4 bases, with 13 bases spanning the gap.

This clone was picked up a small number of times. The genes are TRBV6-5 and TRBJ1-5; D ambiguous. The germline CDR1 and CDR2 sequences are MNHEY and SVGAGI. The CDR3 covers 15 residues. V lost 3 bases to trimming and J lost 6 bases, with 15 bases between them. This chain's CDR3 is CASSYKGPGGQPQHF. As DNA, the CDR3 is TGTGCCAGCAGTTATAAGGGTCCTGGCGGTCAGCCCCAGCATTTT.

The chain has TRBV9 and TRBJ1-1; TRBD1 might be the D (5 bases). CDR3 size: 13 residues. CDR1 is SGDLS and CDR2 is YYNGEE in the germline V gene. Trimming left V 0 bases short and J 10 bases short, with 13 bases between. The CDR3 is CASSVGDRTAAFF. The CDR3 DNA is TGTGCCAGCAGCGTAGGGGACCGCACAGCAGCTTTCTTT.

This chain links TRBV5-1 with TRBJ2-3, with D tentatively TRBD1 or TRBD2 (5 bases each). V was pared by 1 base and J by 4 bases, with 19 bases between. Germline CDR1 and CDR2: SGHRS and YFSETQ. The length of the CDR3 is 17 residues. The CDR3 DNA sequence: TGCGCCAGCAGCTTGTCCTCCGGGGCGAGGGCTTCAGATACGCAGTATTTT. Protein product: CASSLSSGARASDTQYF.

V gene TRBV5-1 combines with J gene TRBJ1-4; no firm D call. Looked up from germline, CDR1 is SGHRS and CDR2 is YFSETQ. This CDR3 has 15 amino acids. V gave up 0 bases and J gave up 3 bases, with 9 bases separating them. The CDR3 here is CASSLGVPANEKLFF. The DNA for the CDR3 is TGCGCCAGCAGCTTGGGGGTTCCAGCTAATGAAAAACTGTTTTTT. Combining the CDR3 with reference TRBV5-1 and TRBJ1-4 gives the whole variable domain KAGVTQTPRYLIKTRGQQVTLSCSPISGHRSVSWYQQTPGQGLQFLFEYFSETQRNKGNFPGRFSGRQFSNSRSEMNVSTLELGDSALYLCASSLGVPANEKLFFGSGTQLSVL.

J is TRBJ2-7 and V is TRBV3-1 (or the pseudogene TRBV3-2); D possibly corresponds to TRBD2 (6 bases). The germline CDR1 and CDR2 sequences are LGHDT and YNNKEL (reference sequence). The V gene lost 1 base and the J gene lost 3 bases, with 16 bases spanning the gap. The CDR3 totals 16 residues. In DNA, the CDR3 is TGTGCCAGCAGCCAAGGAGGAGGGGCGAACATCTACGAGCAGTACTTC. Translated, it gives CASSQGGGANIYEQYF.

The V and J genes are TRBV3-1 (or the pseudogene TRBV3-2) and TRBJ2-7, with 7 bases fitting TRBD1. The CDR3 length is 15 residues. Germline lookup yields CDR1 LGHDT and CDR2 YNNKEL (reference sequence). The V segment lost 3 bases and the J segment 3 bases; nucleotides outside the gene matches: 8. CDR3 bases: TGTGCCAGCAGCCATGCCTTGGACAGGTACTACGAGCAGTACTTC. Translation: CASSHALDRYYEQYF.

Written as DNA, the CDR3 is TGTGCCAGCTCACGCCAACCTACAGGGGAGGGCGAGCAGTACTTC. This translates into CASSRQPTGEGEQYF. The V call is TRBV18, the J call TRBJ2-7; D may match TRBD1 or TRBD2 (7 bases each). V gave up 4 bases and J gave up 6 bases, with 19 bases separating them. The CDR3 consists of 15 residues. Germline CDR1 reads KGHSH; CDR2 reads LQKENI.